This T cell receptor (beta chain) was sequenced in a study of cytomegalovirus exposure and HLA in healthy donors. This clone was recorded at least ten times. The antigen remains unidentified. Vbeta (60) and Jbeta (13) primers were used in the PCR. The table came from immunoSEQ multiplex PCR; TCRdb's copy has only in-frame clones and leaves some out. This repertoire shows about 220,000 clones, under 80% found once; its top ten account for 1.8%. The CDR3 runs to 14 residues. Overall study findings and caveats: Later on, analysis showed that most CMV-associated TCR beta chains appeared to be HLA-restricted. Reports state that TCR beta sequences accurately predicted most subjects' HLA-A and HLA-B alleles. Links to common viral pathogens appeared, in a later analysis, for several of the most significant clusters.

The sample consisted of PBMCs. This sequence was found in a woman in her twenties or thirties in good health and CMV-seronegative. The chain recombines TRBV12-2 with TRBJ1-1; no check of the table's D call, TRBD1, against the DNA was made. TRBV12-2 is given as a pseudogene. The CDR3 nucleotides read TGTGCAAGTCGCTTCCACACCATGAACACTGAAGCTTTCTTT. It encodes CASRFHTMNTEAFF.